What follows describes a single T cell receptor (beta chain). Antigen specificity is unknown. Constant-segment primers were used for 5'RACE, and the resulting TCR alpha and TCR beta cDNA libraries carried sample barcodes and UMIs. TCRdb re-analysed the 5' RACE reads in MiXCR, keeping a single row per CDR3 protein. In the table there are about 400,000 distinct CDR3 sequences, approximately 24% of which are singletons. This entry is derived from a study of T-cell memory formation after mild COVID-19. Whole-study results and caveats: Clones contracting over day 15 to 85 were CD4/CD8 balanced, with later expanders leaning CD4+. Pre-infection memory harbored some responding clones, suggesting cross-reactive memory joined.

Per germline, CDR1 DFQATT and CDR2 SNEGSKA (reference sequence). The CDR3 has 14 residues. With V trimmed by 6 bases and J by 12 bases, 13 bases remained unmatched. Source material: PBMCs or a T cell subset sorted from them (not recorded which). This rearrangement joins TRBV20-1 to TRBJ2-1; TRBD2 matches at 11 bases. The sequence was obtained from an adult woman who had mild COVID-19 (a few samples of this study predate the infection). Cell type and time point are not known. CDR3 amino acids: CSAALHSGGAVQFF. The CDR3 DNA sequence: TGCAGTGCGGCGCTCCATAGCGGGGGGGCCGTGCAGTTCTTC.